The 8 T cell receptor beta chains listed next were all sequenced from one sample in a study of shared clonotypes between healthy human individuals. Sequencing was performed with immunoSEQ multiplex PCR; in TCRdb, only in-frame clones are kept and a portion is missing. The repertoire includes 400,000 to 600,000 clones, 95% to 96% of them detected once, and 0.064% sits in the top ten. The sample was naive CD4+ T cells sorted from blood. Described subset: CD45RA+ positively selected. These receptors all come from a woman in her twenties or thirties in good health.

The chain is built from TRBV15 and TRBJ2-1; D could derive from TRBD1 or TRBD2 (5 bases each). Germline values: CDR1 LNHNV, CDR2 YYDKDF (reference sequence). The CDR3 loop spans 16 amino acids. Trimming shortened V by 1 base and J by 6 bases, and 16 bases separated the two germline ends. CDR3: CATSRGGSARANEQFF. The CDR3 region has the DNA TGTGCCACCAGCAGAGGGGGGTCGGCGCGGGCCAATGAGCAGTTCTTC.

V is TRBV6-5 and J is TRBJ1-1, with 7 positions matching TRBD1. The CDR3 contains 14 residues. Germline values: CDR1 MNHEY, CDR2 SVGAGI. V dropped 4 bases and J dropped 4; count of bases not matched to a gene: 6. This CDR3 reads CASSWTGGRTEAFF. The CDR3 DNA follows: TGTGCCAGCAGTTGGACAGGCGGACGCACTGAAGCTTTCTTT.

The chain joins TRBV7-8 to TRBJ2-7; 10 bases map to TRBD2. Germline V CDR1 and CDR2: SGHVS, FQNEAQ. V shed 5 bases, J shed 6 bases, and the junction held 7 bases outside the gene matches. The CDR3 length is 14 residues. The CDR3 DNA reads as TGTGCCAGCAGCCCCGGACTAGCGGCGGGCGAGCAGTACTTC. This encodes CASSPGLAAGEQYF.

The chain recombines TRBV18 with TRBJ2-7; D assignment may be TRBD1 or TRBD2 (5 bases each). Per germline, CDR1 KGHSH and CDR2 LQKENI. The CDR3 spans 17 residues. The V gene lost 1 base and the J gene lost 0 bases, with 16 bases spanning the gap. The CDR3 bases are TGTGCCAGCTCACCACAACAAACCGGGACGGTCTCCTACGAGCAGTACTTC. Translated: CASSPQQTGTVSYEQYF.

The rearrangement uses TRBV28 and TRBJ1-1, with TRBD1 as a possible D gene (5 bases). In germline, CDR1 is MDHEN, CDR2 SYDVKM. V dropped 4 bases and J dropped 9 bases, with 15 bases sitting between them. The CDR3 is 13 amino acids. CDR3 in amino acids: CASSSPGFEKAFF. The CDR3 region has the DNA TGTGCCAGCAGTTCCCCAGGGTTTGAGAAAGCTTTCTTT.

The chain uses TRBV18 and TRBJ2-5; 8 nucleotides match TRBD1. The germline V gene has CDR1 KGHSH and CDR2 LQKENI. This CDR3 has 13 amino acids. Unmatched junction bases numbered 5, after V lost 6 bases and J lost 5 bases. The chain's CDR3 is CASSRSGGETQYF. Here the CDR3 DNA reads TGTGCCAGCTCCCGATCAGGGGGCGAGACCCAGTACTTC.

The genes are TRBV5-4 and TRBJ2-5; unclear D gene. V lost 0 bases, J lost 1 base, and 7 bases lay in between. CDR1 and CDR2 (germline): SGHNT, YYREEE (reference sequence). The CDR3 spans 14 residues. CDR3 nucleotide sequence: TGTGCCAGCAGCTTGGTTCAATTCCAAGAGACCCAGTACTTC. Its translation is CASSLVQFQETQYF. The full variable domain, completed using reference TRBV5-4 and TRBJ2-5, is ETGVTQSPTHLIKTRGQQVTLRCSSQSGHNTVSWYQQALGQGPQFIFQYYREEENGRGNFPPRFSGLQFPNYSSELNVNALELDDSALYLCASSLVQFQETQYFGPGTRLLVL.

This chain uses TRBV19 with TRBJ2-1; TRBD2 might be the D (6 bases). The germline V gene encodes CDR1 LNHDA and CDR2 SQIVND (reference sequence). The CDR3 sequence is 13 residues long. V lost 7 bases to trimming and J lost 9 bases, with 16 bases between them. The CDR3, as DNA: TGTGCCAGTAAATCGGGAGTTAATAGTGAGCAGTTCTTC. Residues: CASKSGVNSEQFF.